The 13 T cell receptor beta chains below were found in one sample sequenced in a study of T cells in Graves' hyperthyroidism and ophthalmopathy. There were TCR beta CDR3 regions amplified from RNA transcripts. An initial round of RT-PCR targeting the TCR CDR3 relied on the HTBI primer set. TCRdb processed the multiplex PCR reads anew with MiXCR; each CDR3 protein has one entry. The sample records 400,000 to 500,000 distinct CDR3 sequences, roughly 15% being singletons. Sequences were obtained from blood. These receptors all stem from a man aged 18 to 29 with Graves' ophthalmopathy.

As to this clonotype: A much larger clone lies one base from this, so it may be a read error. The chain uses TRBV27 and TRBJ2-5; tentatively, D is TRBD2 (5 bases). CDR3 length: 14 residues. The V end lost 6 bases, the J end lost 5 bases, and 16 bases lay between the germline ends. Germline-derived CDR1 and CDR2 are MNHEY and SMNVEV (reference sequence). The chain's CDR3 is CASSSTTAGETQYF. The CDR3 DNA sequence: TGTGCCAGCAGCTCGACTACGGCTGGGGAGACCCAGTACTTC.

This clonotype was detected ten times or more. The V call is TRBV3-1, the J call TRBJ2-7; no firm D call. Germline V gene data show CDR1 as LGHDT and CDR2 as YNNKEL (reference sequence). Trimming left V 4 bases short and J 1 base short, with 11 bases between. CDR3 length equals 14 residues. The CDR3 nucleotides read TGTGCCAGCAGCCCAGACTTTGGGTCCTACGAGCAGTACTTC. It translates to CASSPDFGSYEQYF.

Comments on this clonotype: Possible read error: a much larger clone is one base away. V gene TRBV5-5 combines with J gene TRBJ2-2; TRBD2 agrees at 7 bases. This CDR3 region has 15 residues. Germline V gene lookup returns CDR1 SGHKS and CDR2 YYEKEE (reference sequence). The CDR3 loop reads CVSSRDYLNTGELFF. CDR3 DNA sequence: TGTGTCAGCAGCCGGGACTACCTGAACACCGGGGAGCTGTTTTTT.

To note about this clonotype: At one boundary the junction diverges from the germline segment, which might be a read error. The CDR3 DNA reads TGTGCCTTGAAAGACCGGCCGATGGGGATCTTC. The encoded protein is CALKDRPMGIF. The J gene is TRBJ2-1, the V gene TRBV30, with D uncertain. CDR3 length: 11 amino acids. Germline V lookup: CDR1 GTSNPN, CDR2 SVGIG (reference sequence).

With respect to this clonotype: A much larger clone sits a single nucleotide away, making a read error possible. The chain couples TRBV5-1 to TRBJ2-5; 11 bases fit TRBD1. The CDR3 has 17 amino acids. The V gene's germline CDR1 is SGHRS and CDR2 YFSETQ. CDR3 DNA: TGCGCCAGCGGCTTGGCCGCTGGACAGGGGGCGGGAGAGACCCAGTACTTC. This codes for CASGLAAGQGAGETQYF.

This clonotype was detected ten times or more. CDR3 sequence: CASSSPGTTQETQYF. Here the CDR3 DNA reads TGTGCCAGCAGCTCACCCGGGACAACTCAAGAGACCCAGTACTTC. The J gene is TRBJ2-5, the V gene TRBV7-8; a possible D gene is TRBD1 (6 bases). This CDR3 spans 15 amino acids. Trimming left V 4 bases short and J 2 bases short, with 14 bases between. CDR1 is SGHVS, CDR2 FQNEAQ, per germline. Full variable domain (remainder filled in from reference TRBV7-8 and TRBJ2-5): GAGVSQSPRYKVAKRGQDVALRCDPISGHVSLFWYQQALGQGPEFLTYFQNEAQLDKSGLPSDRFFAERPEGSVSTLKIQRTQQEDSAVYLCASSSPGTTQETQYFGPGTRLLVL.

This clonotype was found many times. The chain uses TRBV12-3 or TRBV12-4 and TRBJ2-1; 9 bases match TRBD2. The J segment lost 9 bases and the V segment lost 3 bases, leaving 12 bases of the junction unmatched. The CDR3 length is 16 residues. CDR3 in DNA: TGTGCCAGCAGTTTGTACGTTGTAGCGGGAGCTAGTGAGCAGTTCTTC. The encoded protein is CASSLYVVAGASEQFF.

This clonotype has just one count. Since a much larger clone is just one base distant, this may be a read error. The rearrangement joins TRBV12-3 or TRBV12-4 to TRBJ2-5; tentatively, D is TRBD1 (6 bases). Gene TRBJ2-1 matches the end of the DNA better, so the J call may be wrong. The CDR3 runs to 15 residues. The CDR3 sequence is CASSWTAPYQETQFF. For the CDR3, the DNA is TGTGCCAGCAGTTGGACAGCACCTTACCAAGAGACCCAGTTCTTC.

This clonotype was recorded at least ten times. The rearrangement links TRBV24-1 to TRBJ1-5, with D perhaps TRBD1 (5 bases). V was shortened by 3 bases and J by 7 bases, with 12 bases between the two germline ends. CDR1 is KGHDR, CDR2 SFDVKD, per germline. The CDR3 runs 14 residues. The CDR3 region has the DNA TGTGCCACCAGTGATGCGCAGGGCTGGCAGCCCCAGCATTTT. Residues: CATSDAQGWQPQHF.

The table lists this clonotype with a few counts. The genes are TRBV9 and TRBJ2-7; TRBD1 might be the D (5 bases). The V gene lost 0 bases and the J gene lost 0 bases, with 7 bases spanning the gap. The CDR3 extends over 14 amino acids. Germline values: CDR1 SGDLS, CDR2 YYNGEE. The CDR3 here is CASSVADTSYEQYF. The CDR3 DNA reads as TGTGCCAGCAGCGTAGCGGACACCTCCTACGAGCAGTACTTC.

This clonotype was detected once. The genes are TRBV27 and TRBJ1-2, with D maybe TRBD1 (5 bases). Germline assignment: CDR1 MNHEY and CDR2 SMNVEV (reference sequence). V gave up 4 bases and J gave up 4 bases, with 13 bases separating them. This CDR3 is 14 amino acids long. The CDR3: CASSWGTDGYGYTF. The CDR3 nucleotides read TGTGCCAGCAGTTGGGGGACGGATGGCTATGGCTACACCTTC.

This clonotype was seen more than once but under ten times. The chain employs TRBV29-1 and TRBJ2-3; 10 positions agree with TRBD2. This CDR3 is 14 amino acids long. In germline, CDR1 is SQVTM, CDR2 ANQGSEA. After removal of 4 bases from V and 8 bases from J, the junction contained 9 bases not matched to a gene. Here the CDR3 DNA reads TGCAGCGTTGTAACTAGCGGGATGAGCTCTACGCAGTATTTT. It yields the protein CSVVTSGMSSTQYF.

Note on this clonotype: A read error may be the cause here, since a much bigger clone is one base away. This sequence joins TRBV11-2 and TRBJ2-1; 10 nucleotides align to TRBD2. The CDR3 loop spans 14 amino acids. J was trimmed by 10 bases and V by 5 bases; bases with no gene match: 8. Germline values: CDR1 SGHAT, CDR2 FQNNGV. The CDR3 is CASSQAGGGTEQFF. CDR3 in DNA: TGTGCCAGCAGCCAAGCGGGAGGGGGCACCGAGCAGTTCTTC.